Described below is a single T cell receptor (beta chain) sequence and its context. Antigen: not known. This table comes from immunoSEQ multiplex PCR, and its TCRdb copy is limited to in-frame clones, with some not included. The sample carries tens of thousands of clones, about 89% recorded once. Second doses at about 4 or about 12 weeks were pooled. This sample is part of a study of T cell responses to AZD1222 COVID-19 vaccine. Study-wide results and limits: There were repertoire samples only from the period after the peak T cell response. Two AZD1222 administrations were followed by greater Spike-specific TCR breadth and depth. Possibly, clonal diversity was underestimated; donors were largely white British and included more females.

The CDR3 length is 15 residues. Germline V gene data show CDR1 as LNHDA and CDR2 as SQIVND (reference sequence). Germline trimming cut 5 bases from V and 1 base from J; bases unmatched to any gene: 6. The source is an adult who received the AZD1222 COVID-19 vaccine. This specimen consisted of peripheral blood, obtained 28 days after the second AZD1222 dose. This rearrangement joins TRBV19 to TRBJ1-2; 8 bases match TRBD1. The CDR3 DNA sequence: TGTGCCAGTAGTTTCGGACAGGGTTATAACTATGGCTACACCTTC. It yields the protein CASSFGQGYNYGYTF.